The rows below give T cell receptor beta chains drawn from one sample of a study of identical twins. Each CDR3 protein is one row after TCRdb ran MiXCR on the 5' RACE reads. The sample has fewer than 500,000 distinct CDR3 sequences; 14% are singletons. The data also belong to a second study, concerning yellow fever vaccine responses in identical twins.

Material for sequencing was CD4+ T cells sorted from blood. Receptors originate from a woman aged 18-29 years in good health. The conserved cysteine and the conserved F or W are not part of the CDR3 here. A D gene is named only where the DNA matches it firmly. The listing skips clone size in some rows; elsewhere it reads once, few, many or a size class.

v_gene: TRBV12-5
abundance: few
len: 11
d_gene: -
CDR3aa: ASGLRTDNEQF

v_gene: TRBV27
abundance: few
len: 15
d_gene: TRBD1
CDR3aa: ASSVKQGARSSYEQY

v_gene: TRBV12-3/TRBV12-4
abundance: many
len: 9
d_gene: -
CDR3aa: ASSLGTEAF

v_gene: TRBV9
abundance: many
len: 12
d_gene: TRBD1
CDR3aa: ASSAGQGFDEQY

v_gene: TRBV3-1
abundance: few
len: 10
d_gene: -
CDR3aa: ASSQVLSEQY

v_gene: TRBV30
abundance: -
len: 12
d_gene: -
CDR3aa: AWSVLYGTGELF

v_gene: TRBV24-1
abundance: many
len: 12
d_gene: -
CDR3aa: ATSAGDSYNEQF

v_gene: TRBV25-1
abundance: -
len: 13
d_gene: -
CDR3aa: ASSEPNLSTDTQY

v_gene: TRBV11-2
abundance: -
len: 11
d_gene: -
CDR3aa: ASSRDITSGYT

v_gene: TRBV3-1
abundance: -
len: 13
d_gene: -
CDR3aa: ASSNGAKIEYEQY

v_gene: TRBV4-2
abundance: -
len: 13
d_gene: TRBD2
CDR3aa: ASSQETSGYYEQY

v_gene: TRBV6-1
abundance: -
len: 14
d_gene: TRBD2
CDR3aa: ASSGEAGGVRDTQY

v_gene: TRBV6-1
abundance: -
len: 11
d_gene: -
CDR3aa: ASSRDWKETQY

v_gene: TRBV4-3
abundance: -
len: 13
d_gene: -
CDR3aa: ASSQFRGVNTEAF

v_gene: TRBV10-2
abundance: -
len: 10
d_gene: -
CDR3aa: ASTPNQETQY

v_gene: TRBV29-1
abundance: -
len: 10
d_gene: TRBD2
CDR3aa: SVRNGGTEQY

v_gene: TRBV7-2
abundance: -
len: 11
d_gene: -
CDR3aa: ASRDSGLSEQY

v_gene: TRBV20-1
abundance: -
len: 17
d_gene: TRBD2
CDR3aa: SASSTSGRASLFSNEQF

v_gene: TRBV29-1
abundance: -
len: 12
d_gene: -
CDR3aa: SVVSSATYNEQF

v_gene: TRBV20-1
abundance: -
len: 11
d_gene: -
CDR3aa: SAFTGPRYEQY

v_gene: TRBV5-1
abundance: many
len: 16
d_gene: TRBD2
CDR3aa: ASSLFGTSGTPSYEQY

v_gene: TRBV6-1
abundance: -
len: 13
d_gene: TRBD2
CDR3aa: ASSEGLAGKETQY

v_gene: TRBV7-8
abundance: few
len: 14
d_gene: TRBD2
CDR3aa: ASSPPRTSGRNEQF

v_gene: TRBV7-2
abundance: few
len: 12
d_gene: -
CDR3aa: ASERPGDGNIQY

v_gene: TRBV11-2
abundance: -
len: 15
d_gene: TRBD2
CDR3aa: ASSLRFGLGVADEQF

v_gene: TRBV29-1
abundance: -
len: 12
d_gene: -
CDR3aa: SVDVGTSTDTQY

v_gene: TRBV18
abundance: -
len: 11
d_gene: -
CDR3aa: ASSPNNRDGYT

v_gene: TRBV6-2/TRBV6-3
abundance: -
len: 13
d_gene: TRBD1
CDR3aa: ASRAGTGANQPQH

v_gene: TRBV7-9
abundance: -
len: 10
d_gene: TRBD2
CDR3aa: ASSPSGYEQF

v_gene: TRBV5-1
abundance: few
len: 13
d_gene: TRBD1
CDR3aa: ASSQSGTGVYEQY

v_gene: TRBV12-3/TRBV12-4
abundance: many
len: 11
d_gene: -
CDR3aa: ASSSFGSGEQY

v_gene: TRBV10-3
abundance: few
len: 13
d_gene: TRBD1
CDR3aa: ATATGESSTDTQY

v_gene: TRBV7-3
abundance: few
len: 13
d_gene: TRBD1
CDR3aa: ASSLGQGGPDTQY

v_gene: TRBV6-4
abundance: -
len: 11
d_gene: -
CDR3aa: ASSEQWAGELF

v_gene: TRBV30
abundance: -
len: 9
d_gene: -
CDR3aa: AWSLVGRLF

v_gene: TRBV11-2
abundance: -
len: 13
d_gene: -
CDR3aa: ASSLLGRAKETQY

v_gene: TRBV20-1
abundance: -
len: 13
d_gene: TRBD1
CDR3aa: SATDRELGSYEQY

v_gene: TRBV6-2/TRBV6-3
abundance: -
len: 13
d_gene: -
CDR3aa: ASRDPPGSPEKLF

v_gene: TRBV7-9
abundance: few
len: 13
d_gene: -
CDR3aa: ASSLDTGSTDTQY

v_gene: TRBV9
abundance: few
len: 12
d_gene: TRBD1
CDR3aa: ASSVKQGGSPLH

v_gene: TRBV5-6
abundance: -
len: 14
d_gene: -
CDR3aa: ASSLLLRWATGELF

v_gene: TRBV5-1
abundance: many
len: 14
d_gene: TRBD2
CDR3aa: ASSASGLAANNEQF